The clone carrying this T cell receptor beta chain was found a few times. Its antigen remains unknown. These data belong to a study of T cells in Graves' hyperthyroidism and ophthalmopathy. Broader study findings: Blood also carried most thyroid clonotypes expanded above 0.001.

Graves' hyperthyroidism showing no ophthalmopathy progression within 18 months was considered stable. In patients aged 18 to 65, hyperthyroidism was newly diagnosed, with duration under 2 months. Amplification targeted TCR beta CDR3 regions from RNA transcripts. Initially, a first-round RT-PCR of the TCR CDR3 employed the HTBI primer set. TCRdb passed the multiplex PCR reads through MiXCR, listing each CDR3 protein once. The sample has under 350,000 distinct CDR3 sequences, about 20% seen once; the top ten hold 45% to 55%. What was sequenced was blood. The source of this sequence is a woman aged 45-65 years with Graves' hyperthyroidism.

CDR3 sequence reads: CASSDPPKPYEQYF. Written as DNA, the CDR3 is TGTGCCAGCAGTGACCCCCCCAAGCCATACGAGCAGTACTTC. The chain has TRBV28 and TRBJ2-7; no firm D call. Germline V gene data show CDR1 as MDHEN and CDR2 as SYDVKM. The CDR3 consists of 14 residues. Trimming cost V 5 bases and J 4 bases, with 15 bases left between them.